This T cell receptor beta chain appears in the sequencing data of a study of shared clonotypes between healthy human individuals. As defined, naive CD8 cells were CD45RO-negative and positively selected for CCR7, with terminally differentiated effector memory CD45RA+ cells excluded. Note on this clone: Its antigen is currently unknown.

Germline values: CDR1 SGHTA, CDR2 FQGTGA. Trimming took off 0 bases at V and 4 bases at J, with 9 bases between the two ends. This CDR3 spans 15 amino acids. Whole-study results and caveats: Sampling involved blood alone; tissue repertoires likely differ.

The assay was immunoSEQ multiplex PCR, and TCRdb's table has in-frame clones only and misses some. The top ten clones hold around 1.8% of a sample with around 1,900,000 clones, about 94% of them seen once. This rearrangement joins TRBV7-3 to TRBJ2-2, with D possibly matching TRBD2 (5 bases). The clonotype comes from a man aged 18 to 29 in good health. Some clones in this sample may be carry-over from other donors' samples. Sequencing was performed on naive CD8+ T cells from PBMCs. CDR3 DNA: TGTGCCAGCAGCTTAACGTTGGGGAGCACCGGGGAGCTGTTTTTT. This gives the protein CASSLTLGSTGELFF.